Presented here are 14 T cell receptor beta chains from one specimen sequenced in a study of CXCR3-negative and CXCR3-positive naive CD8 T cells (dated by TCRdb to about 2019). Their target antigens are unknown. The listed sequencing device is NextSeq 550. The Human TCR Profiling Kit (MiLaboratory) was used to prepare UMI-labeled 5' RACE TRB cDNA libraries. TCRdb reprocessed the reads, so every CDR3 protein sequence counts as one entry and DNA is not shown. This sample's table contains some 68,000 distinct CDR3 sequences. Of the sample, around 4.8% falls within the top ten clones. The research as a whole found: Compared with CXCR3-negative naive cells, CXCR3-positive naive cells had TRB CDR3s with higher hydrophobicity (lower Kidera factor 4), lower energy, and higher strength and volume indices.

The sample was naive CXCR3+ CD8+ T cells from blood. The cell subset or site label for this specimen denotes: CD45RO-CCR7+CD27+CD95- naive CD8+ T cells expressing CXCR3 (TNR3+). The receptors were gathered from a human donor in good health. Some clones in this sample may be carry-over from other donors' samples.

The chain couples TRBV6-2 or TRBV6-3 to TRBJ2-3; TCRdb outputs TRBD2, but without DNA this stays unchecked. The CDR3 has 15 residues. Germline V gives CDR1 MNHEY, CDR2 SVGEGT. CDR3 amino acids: CASSYAGLLTDTQYF.

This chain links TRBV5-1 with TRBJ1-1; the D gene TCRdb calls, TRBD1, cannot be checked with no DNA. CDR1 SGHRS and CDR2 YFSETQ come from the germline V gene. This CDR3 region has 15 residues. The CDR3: CASSSGGEMNTEAFF.

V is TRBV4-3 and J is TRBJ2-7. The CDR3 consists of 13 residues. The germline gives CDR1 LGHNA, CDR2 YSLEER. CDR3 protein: CASSQEWNYEQYF.

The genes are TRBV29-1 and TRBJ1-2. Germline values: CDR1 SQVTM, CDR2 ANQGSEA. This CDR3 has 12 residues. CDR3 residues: CSVGPTGYGYTF.

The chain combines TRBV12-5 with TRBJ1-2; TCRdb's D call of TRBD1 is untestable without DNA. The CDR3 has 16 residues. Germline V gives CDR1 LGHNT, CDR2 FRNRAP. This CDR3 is CASGLANRGPLLGYTF.

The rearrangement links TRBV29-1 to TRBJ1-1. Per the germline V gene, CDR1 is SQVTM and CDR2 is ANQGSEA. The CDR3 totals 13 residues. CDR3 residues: CSVGPTVNTEAFF.

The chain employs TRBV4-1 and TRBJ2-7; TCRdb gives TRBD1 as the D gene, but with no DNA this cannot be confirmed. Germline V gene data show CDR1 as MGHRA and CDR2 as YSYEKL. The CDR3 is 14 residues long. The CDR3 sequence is CASSHETGDWEQYF.

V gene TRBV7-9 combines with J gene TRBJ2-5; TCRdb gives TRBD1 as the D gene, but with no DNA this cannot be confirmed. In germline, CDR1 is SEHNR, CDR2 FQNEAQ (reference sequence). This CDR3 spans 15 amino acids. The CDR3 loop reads CASSSRQGVRETQYF.

The CDR3 here is CASSWDSSSYNEQFF. The chain uses TRBV5-5 and TRBJ2-1. The CDR3 has 15 amino acids. Germline V CDR1 and CDR2: SGHKS, YYEKEE (reference sequence). The variable domain in full, with the rest retrieved from reference TRBV5-5 and TRBJ2-1, is DAGVTQSPTHLIKTRGQQVTLRCSPISGHKSVSWYQQVLGQGPQFIFQYYEKEERGRGNFPDRFSARQFPNYSSELNVNALLLGDSALYLCASSWDSSSYNEQFFGPGTRLTVL.

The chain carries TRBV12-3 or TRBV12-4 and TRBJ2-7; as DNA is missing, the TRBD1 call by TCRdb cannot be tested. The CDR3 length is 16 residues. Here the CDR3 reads CASSLVLGQGLYEQYF.

This chain's CDR3 is CASRSDRDYEQYF. The chain has TRBV28 and TRBJ2-7. The CDR3 is 13 amino acids. Germline V gives CDR1 MDHEN, CDR2 SYDVKM.

The chain's CDR3 is CASRLGWGTEAFF. The chain joins TRBV27 to TRBJ1-1. Germline V gene lookup returns CDR1 MNHEY and CDR2 SMNVEV (reference sequence). This CDR3 spans 13 amino acids.

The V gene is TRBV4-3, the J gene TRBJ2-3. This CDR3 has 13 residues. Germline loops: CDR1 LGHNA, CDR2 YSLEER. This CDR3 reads CASSQFRTDTQYF.

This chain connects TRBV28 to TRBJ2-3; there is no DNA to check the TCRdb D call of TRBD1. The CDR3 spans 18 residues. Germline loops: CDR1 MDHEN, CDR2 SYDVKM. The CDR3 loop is CASTDERGLAPTADTQYF.